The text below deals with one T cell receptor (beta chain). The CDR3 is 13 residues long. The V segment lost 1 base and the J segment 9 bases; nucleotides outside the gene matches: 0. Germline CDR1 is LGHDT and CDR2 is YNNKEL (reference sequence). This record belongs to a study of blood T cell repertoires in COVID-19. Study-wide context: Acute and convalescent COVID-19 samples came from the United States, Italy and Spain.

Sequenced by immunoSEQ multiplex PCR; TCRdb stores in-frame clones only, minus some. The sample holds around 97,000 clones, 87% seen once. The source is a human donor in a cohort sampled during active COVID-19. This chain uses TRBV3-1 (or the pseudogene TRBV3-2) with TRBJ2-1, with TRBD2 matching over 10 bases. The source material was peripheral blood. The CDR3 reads CASSQVAGGEQFF. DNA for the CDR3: TGTGCCAGCAGCCAAGTAGCGGGAGGTGAGCAGTTCTTC.